The source of this T cell receptor beta chain is a study of Ad26.COV2.S vaccination and SARS-CoV-2 variants. Sequencing was performed with immunoSEQ multiplex PCR; in TCRdb, only in-frame clones are kept and a portion is missing. This table has about 350,000 clones, 88% appearing once. Treatment specified: roughly 20 received Ad26.COV2.S at low or high dose, single or two shots; several received placebo; per-sample allocation not given. Following the first vaccine or placebo injection, samples were taken on day 63. J was trimmed by 8 bases and V by 6 bases; bases with no gene match: 12. There are 16 residues in the CDR3. The germline CDR1 and CDR2 sequences are MNHEY and SMNVEV (reference sequence).

The rearrangement joins TRBV27 to TRBJ2-1, with 11 bases that match TRBD2. The material sequenced was peripheral blood, taken in a trial of Ad26.COV2.S vaccine versus placebo. This sequence originates from a person between 18 and 60 years old who received the Ad26.COV2.S COVID-19 vaccine or a placebo. CDR3 coding DNA: TGTGCCAGCAGCCCCGAAACTAGCGGGAGTCTCTATGAGCAGTTCTTC. Encoded protein: CASSPETSGSLYEQFF.